This TCR beta chain was profiled in a study of OX40 agonist ivuxolimab in advanced cancers. Turning to the study itself: As their treatment, patients were administered ivuxolimab, an agonistic anti-OX40 (CD134) antibody. Study results and caveats: At doses 0.1 to 3.0 mg/kg, CD4+ and CD8+ clones expanded.

Measured with immunoSEQ multiplex PCR; TCRdb has only the in-frame clones, and not every one. The data contain tens of thousands of clones, approximately 79% of them seen just once; the ten biggest clones take up approximately 1.5%. Germline trimming cut 4 bases from V and 1 base from J; bases unmatched to any gene: 6. Germline-derived CDR1 and CDR2 are LNHDA and SQIVND (reference sequence). The CDR3 length is 16 residues. Points on this clone: Its specificity is unknown.

Samples were taken at baseline and on day 1 of cycles 4 and 7. This receptor was obtained from an adult with an advanced solid tumor such as melanoma, head and neck, liver or kidney cancer. The chain carries TRBV19 and TRBJ1-2; TRBD1 aligns across 10 bases. Here the sequenced sample was CD4+ or CD8+ T cells sorted from blood, taken in a trial of the OX40 agonist ivuxolimab. DNA for the CDR3: TGTGCCAGTAGTACCCGGACAGGGGGTATTAACTATGGCTACACCTTC. Translating it yields CASSTRTGGINYGYTF.